This T cell receptor (beta chain) was found in a study of metastatic and nonmetastatic thyroid tumors. Study at large: Across blood and tumor or nodule tissue, repertoires from malignant and benign thyroid patients were compared with one another. Overall study findings and caveats: Significantly higher TCR beta diversity was reportedly seen in malignant thyroid tumors than benign nodules, in blood and tumor.

MiXCR was used by TCRdb to re-call the PCR reads. The sample includes about 92,000 clones, 14% to 15% of them seen just once. This clone was picked up many times. Its target is unknown. The CDR3 covers 14 residues. Germline CDR1 MNHNS, CDR2 SASEGT. Trimming left V 8 bases short and J 0 bases short, with 12 bases between. Patients had received no treatment of any kind before thyroid surgery. Sequencing was carried out using blood. J is TRBJ2-3 and V is TRBV6-1; unclear D gene. The receptor's source is a female donor with papillary thyroid cancer or a benign thyroid nodule (not recorded which). Some clones in this sample may be carry-over from other donors' samples. The CDR3, as DNA: TGTGCCAGCTCGCCCTCGGACAGCACAGATACGCAGTATTTT. It codes for CASSPSDSTDTQYF.